Listed below are T cell receptor beta chains from one sample, sequenced in a study of control samples from healthy donors and cancer patients. Sequencing used immunoSEQ multiplex PCR; TCRdb keeps in-frame clones, though not all of them. The sample yields tens of thousands of clones, approximately 92% seen once. Sequencing input: PBMCs. The source of these receptors is a man aged 30 to 39 with colorectal cancer. CDR3s include the opening cysteine and the closing phenylalanine or tryptophan. The D gene is left open where the match is weak. The listing skips clone size in some rows; elsewhere it reads once, few, many or a size class.

D	V	J	size	DNA	CDR3
-	TRBV2	TRBJ1-3	-	TGTGCCAGCAGTGGGGTTGAAGGAAACACCATATATTTT	CASSGVEGNTIYF
TRBD2	TRBV19	TRBJ2-1	-	TGTGCCAGTACCCATCGCGGGCTAGCGGGGGGGGATGAGCAGTTCTTC	CASTHRGLAGGDEQFF
-	TRBV2	TRBJ2-2	-	TGTGCCAGCCGCTTGGACAGAACGAACACCGGGGAGCTGTTTTTT	CASRLDRTNTGELFF
-	TRBV30	TRBJ1-2	-	TGTGCCTGGAGTTCGGGACTGCTCTATGGCTACACCTTC	CAWSSGLLYGYTF
-	TRBV7-9	TRBJ1-6	-	TGTGCCAGCAGCTCCCAGGGTATTATCACACCCCTCCACTTT	CASSSQGIITPLHF
-	TRBV6-5	TRBJ2-7	-	TGTGCCAGCACTTCAAGGACCTACGAGCAGTACTTC	CASTSRTYEQYF
TRBD1	TRBV6-6	TRBJ1-2	-	TGTGCCAGCATCCGAAGGACAGGGTCTAACTATGGCTACACCTTC	CASIRRTGSNYGYTF
-	TRBV30	TRBJ1-1	-	TGTGCCTGGAGTGTTCTTAGGAACACTGAAGCTTTCTTT	CAWSVLRNTEAFF
-	TRBV5-5	TRBJ1-2	-	TGTGCCAGCAGCGCTGACAGCACCTTCTATGGCTACACCTTC	CASSADSTFYGYTF
-	TRBV12-3/TRBV12-4	TRBJ2-1	-	TGTGCCAGCAGTTTATTTAGACAGGCGGGGGTCTTC	CASSLFRQAGVF
TRBD1	TRBV6-1	TRBJ2-7	few	TGTGCCAGCAGTGAAGGGGACAGCTCCTACGAGCAGTACTTC	CASSEGDSSYEQYF
-	TRBV27	TRBJ1-4	-	TGTGCCAGCAGTTCAACTTCAACTAATGAAAAACTGTTTTTT	CASSSTSTNEKLFF
-	TRBV5-1	TRBJ1-1	-	TGCGCCAGCAGCTCCCAGGGAATTATGAGGACTGAAGCTTTCTTT	CASSSQGIMRTEAFF
TRBD1	TRBV5-1	TRBJ2-7	once	TGCGCCAGCAGCGGGGGACAGACCAGCGGCCAGTACTTC	CASSGGQTSGQYF